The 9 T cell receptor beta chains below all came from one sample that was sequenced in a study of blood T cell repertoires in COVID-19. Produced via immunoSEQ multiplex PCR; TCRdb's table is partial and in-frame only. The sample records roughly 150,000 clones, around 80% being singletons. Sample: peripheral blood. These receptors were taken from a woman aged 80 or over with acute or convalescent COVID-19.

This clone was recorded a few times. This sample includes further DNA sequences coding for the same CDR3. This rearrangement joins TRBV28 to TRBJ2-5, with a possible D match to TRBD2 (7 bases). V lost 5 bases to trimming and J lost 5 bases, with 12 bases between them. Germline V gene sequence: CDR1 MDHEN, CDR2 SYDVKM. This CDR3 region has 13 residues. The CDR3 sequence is CASSLGGRETQYF. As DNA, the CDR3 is TGTGCCAGCAGTCTCGGGGGGCGGGAGACCCAGTACTTC.

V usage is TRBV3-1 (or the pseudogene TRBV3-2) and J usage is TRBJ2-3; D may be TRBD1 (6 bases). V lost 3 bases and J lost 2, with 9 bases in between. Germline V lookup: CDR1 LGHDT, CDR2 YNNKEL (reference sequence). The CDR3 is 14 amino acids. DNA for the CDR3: TGTGCCAGCAGCCAGACAGGATACACAGATACGCAGTATTTT. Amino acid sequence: CASSQTGYTDTQYF.

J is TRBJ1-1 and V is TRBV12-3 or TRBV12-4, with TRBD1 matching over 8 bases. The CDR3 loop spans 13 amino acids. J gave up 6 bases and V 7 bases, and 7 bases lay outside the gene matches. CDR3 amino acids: CASNPDRDAEAFF. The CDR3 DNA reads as TGTGCCAGCAACCCGGACAGGGACGCTGAAGCTTTCTTT.

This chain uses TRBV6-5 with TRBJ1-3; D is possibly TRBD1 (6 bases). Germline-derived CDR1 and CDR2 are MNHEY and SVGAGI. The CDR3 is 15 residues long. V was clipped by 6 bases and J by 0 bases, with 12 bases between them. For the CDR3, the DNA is TGTGCCAGCAGGACGACAGGTTTCTCTGGAAACACCATATATTTT. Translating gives CASRTTGFSGNTIYF.

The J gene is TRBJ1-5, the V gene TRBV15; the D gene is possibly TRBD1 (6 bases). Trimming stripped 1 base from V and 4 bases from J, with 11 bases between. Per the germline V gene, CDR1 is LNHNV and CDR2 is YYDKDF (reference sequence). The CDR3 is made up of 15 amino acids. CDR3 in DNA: TGTGCCACCAGCAGAGTGTTAGGGGGAAATCAGCCCCAGCATTTT. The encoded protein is CATSRVLGGNQPQHF. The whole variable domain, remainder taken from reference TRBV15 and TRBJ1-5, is DAMVIQNPRYQVTQFGKPVTLSCSQTLNHNVMYWYQQKSSQAPKLLFHYYDKDFNNEADTPDNFQSRRPNTSFCFLDIRSPGLGDTAMYLCATSRVLGGNQPQHFGDGTRLSIL.

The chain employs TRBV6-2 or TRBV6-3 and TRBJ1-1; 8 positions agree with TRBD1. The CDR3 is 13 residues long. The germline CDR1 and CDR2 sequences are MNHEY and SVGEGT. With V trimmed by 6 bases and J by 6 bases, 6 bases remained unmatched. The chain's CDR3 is CASSNTGGAEAFF. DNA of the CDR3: TGTGCCAGCAGCAATACAGGGGGTGCTGAAGCTTTCTTT.

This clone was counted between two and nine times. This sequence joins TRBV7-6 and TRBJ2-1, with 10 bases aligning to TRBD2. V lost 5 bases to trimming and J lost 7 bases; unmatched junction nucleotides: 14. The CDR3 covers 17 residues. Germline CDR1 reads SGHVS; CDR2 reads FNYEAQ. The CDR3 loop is CASSPLLQRGGANEQFF. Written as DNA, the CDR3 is TGTGCCAGCAGCCCACTGTTACAGCGGGGGGGCGCAAATGAGCAGTTCTTC.

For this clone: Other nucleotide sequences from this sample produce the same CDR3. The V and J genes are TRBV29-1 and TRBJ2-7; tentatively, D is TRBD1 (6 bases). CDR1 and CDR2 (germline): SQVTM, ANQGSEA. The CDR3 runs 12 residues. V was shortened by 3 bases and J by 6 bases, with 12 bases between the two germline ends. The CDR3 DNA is TGCAGCGTTGACAGGGGATCGGGCGAGCAGTACTTC. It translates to CSVDRGSGEQYF.

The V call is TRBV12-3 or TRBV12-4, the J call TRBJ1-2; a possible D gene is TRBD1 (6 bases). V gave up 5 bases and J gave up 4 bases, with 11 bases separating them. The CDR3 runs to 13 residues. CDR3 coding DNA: TGTGCCAGCAGTACTGACAGGCTCTATGGCTACACCTTC. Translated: CASSTDRLYGYTF.